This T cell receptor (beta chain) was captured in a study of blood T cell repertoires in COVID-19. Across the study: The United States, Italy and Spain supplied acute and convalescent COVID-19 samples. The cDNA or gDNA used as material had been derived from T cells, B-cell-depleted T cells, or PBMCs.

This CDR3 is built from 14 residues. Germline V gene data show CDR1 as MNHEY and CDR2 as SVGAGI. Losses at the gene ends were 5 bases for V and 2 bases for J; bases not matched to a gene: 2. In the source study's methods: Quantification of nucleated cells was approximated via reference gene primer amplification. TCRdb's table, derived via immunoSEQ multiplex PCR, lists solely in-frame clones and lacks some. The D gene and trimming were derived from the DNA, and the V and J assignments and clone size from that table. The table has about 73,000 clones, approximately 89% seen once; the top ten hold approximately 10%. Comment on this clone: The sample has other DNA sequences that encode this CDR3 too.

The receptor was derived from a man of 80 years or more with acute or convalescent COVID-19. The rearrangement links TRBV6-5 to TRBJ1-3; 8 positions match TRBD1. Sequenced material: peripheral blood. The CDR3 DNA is TGTGCCAGCAGTCCGACAGGGGCTGGAAACACCATATATTTT. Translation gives CASSPTGAGNTIYF.